This is a list of T cell receptor beta chains from one sample in a study of blood T cell repertoires in COVID-19. The repertoire was sequenced with immunoSEQ multiplex PCR; TCRdb's copy has only in-frame clones and lacks some. The repertoire holds 70,000 or so clones, with less than 95% as singletons. The sequencing input was peripheral blood. These receptors came from a woman aged 18-29 years with acute or convalescent COVID-19. The CDR3 runs from the conserved cysteine through the conserved F or W. A D gene is named only where the DNA matches it firmly. Where a row states a size, it is once, few, many or the class of an expanded clone; other rows omit it.

d_call j_call clone_size v_call cdr3_nt cdr3_aa
- TRBJ2-7 - TRBV30 TGTGCCTGGAGTAGGAGAAGCGCCTACGAGCAGTACTTC CAWSRRSAYEQYF
TRBD1 TRBJ1-2 few TRBV7-2 TGTGCCAGCAGCCCAATTACAGGGGGCGTGGGAGGCTACACCTTC CASSPITGGVGGYTF
TRBD2 TRBJ2-5 few TRBV3-1/TRBV3-2 TGTGCCAGCAGCCATACCGAGCGGGGGGCACAAGAGACCCAGTACTTC CASSHTERGAQETQYF
TRBD1 TRBJ2-5 - TRBV27 TGTGCCAGCAGCCGCCGACAGGGGGCGTGGGAGACCCAGTACTTC CASSRRQGAWETQYF
TRBD1 TRBJ2-1 - TRBV28 TGTGCCAGCAGCCACAGGGGCAATGAGCAGTTCTTC CASSHRGNEQFF
- TRBJ2-7 - TRBV28 TGTGCCAGCAGTTCCCAAACAGGTTCCTCCTACGAGCAGTACTTC CASSSQTGSSYEQYF
TRBD2 TRBJ2-5 - TRBV7-2 TGTGCCAGCGGCGTAGCGGGAGAGGCGGAGACCCAGTACTTC CASGVAGEAETQYF
TRBD1 TRBJ1-1 - TRBV29-1 TGCAGCGTTGAGGCTGAGGGGGCGCAAACTGAAGCTTTCTTT CSVEAEGAQTEAFF
TRBD1 TRBJ1-3 - TRBV6-2/TRBV6-3 TGTGCCAGCAGTCGGGACAGAGGAAACACCATATATTTT CASSRDRGNTIYF
TRBD2 TRBJ2-5 - TRBV18 TGTGCCAGCTCACCGGACGGGGGGGAGACCCAGTACTTC CASSPDGGETQYF
TRBD1 TRBJ2-1 - TRBV6-2/TRBV6-3 TGTGCCAGCAGTTACAAGGGACAGGGGTTAAATGAGCAGTTCTTC CASSYKGQGLNEQFF
- TRBJ1-2 few TRBV18 TGTGCCAGCTCATCGGCCCTCATGGGGGGTGGCTACACCTTC CASSSALMGGGYTF
- TRBJ1-1 - TRBV19 TGTGCCAGTAGTGGCGGGGGGCTTGAAGCTTTCTTT CASSGGGLEAFF
- TRBJ1-2 - TRBV10-3 TGTGCCATCAGCCGGCCAGGGAACTATGGCTACACCTTC CAISRPGNYGYTF
TRBD2 TRBJ2-3 - TRBV6-2/TRBV6-3 TGTGCCAGCAGTTACGGCGGGGGGGGCGCAGATACGCAGTATTTT CASSYGGGGADTQYF
TRBD2 TRBJ2-7 once TRBV7-2 TGTGCCAGCAGCTTAGCGGTCGCGGGAGCACGTGGCGAGCAGTACTTC CASSLAVAGARGEQYF
- TRBJ1-2 - TRBV3-1/TRBV3-2 TGTGCCAGCAGCCAAGTGGGGACGGACTATAACTATGGCTACACCTTC CASSQVGTDYNYGYTF
- TRBJ1-1 - TRBV18 TGTGCCAGCTCACCGGGCCAGCCCATGAACACTGAAGCTTTCTTT CASSPGQPMNTEAFF
- TRBJ1-5 - TRBV15 TGTGCCACCAGCAGGGGGCAAAGCAATCAGCCCCAGCATTTT CATSRGQSNQPQHF
- TRBJ1-5 few TRBV12-3/TRBV12-4 TGTGCCAGCAGTCTCGACGGGAATCAGCCCCAGCATTTT CASSLDGNQPQHF
TRBD1 TRBJ1-5 - TRBV28 TGTGCCAGCAGTTTCCGGGACAGGGCGAATCAGCCCCAGCATTTT CASSFRDRANQPQHF
- TRBJ1-1 - TRBV29-1 TGCAGCGTTGCGGGGGGGGCAGCTAACACTGAAGCTTTCTTT CSVAGGAANTEAFF